The sequence of this TCR beta chain was determined in a study of CD8+ T cells in alopecia areata. Whole-study context: In an open-label trial, patients got 5 to 10 mg tofacitinib twice daily.

To note about this clone: Its antigen is unidentified.

Sequencing used cDNA as its template, made by extracting RNA and reverse transcribing it. The table came from immunoSEQ multiplex PCR; TCRdb's copy has only in-frame clones and leaves some out. The sample lists nearly 95,000 clones, about two thirds occurring once. The CDR3 contains 14 residues. V was clipped by 5 bases and J by 0 bases, with 11 bases between them. Germline CDR1 SGHNT, CDR2 YENEEA. Described treatment: oral pan-JAK inhibitor, 5-10 mg twice daily. Study-level points and caveats: Scalp clonality and expanded CD8+ clones among the top 100 fell significantly with tofacitinib. Affected lesional scalp, above all in alopecia totalis/universalis, was more clonal than normal scalp.

The receptor comes from a human donor with alopecia areata. The specimen was CD8+ T cells sorted from blood, collected between weeks 43 and 45, from a patient treated with tofacitinib. The chain combines TRBV11-3 with TRBJ2-7; TRBD1 might be the D (6 bases). Here the CDR3 reads CASSVQGSSYEQYF. Here the CDR3 DNA reads TGTGCCAGCAGCGTACAGGGCTCCTCCTACGAGCAGTACTTC.